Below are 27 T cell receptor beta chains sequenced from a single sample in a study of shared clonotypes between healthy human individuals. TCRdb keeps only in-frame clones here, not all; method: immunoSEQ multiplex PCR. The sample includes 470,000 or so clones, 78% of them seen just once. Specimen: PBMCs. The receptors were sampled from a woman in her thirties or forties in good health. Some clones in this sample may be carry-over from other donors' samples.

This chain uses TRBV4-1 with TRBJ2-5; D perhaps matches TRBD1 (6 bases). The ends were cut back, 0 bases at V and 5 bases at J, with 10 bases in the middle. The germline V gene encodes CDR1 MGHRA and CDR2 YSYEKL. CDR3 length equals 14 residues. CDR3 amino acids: CASSQDQGPETQYF. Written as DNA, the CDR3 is TGCGCCAGCAGCCAAGATCAGGGGCCGGAGACCCAGTACTTC.

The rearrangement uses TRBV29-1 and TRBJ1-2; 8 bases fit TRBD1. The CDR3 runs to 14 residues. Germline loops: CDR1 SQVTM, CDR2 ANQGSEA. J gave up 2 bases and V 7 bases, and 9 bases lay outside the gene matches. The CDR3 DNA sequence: TGCAGCGGAGAGACAGGGGTTGGCAACTATGGCTACACCTTC. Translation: CSGETGVGNYGYTF. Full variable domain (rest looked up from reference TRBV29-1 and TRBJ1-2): SAVISQKPSRDICQRGTSLTIQCQVDSQVTMMFWYRQQPGQSLTLIATANQGSEATYESGFVIDKFPISRPNLTFSTLTVSNMSPEDSSIYLCSGETGVGNYGYTFGSGTRLTVV.

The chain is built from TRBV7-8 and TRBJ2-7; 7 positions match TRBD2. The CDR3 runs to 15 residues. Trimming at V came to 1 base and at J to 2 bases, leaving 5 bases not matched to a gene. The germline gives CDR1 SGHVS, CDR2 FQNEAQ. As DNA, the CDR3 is TGTGCCAGCAGCTTAGTTTTTGCGGGAGCCTACGAGCAGTACTTC. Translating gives CASSLVFAGAYEQYF.

The CDR3 nucleotides read TGTGCCAGCAGCTTTGGGGGAGGGTCCGCAGATACGCAGTATTTT. It specifies CASSFGGGSADTQYF. The chain recombines TRBV5-6 with TRBJ2-3; 7 nucleotides line up with TRBD2. This CDR3 region has 15 residues. Germline trimming cut 2 bases from V and 4 bases from J; bases unmatched to any gene: 7. Germline V gene lookup returns CDR1 SGHDT and CDR2 YYEEEE.

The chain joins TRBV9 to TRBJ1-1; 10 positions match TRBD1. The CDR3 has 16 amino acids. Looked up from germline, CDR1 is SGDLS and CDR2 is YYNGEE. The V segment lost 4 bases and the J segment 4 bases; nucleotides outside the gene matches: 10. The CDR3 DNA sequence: TGTGCCAGCAGCCTACGAAGGGGACAGGGGTTCACTGAAGCTTTCTTT. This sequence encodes CASSLRRGQGFTEAFF.

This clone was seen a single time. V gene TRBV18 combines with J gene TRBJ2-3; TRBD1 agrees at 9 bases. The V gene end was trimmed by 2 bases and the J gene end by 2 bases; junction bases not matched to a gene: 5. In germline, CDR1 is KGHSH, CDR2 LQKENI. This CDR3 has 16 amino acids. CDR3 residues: CASSPEGTGFTDTQYF. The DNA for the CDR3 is TGTGCCAGCTCACCAGAAGGGACAGGGTTCACAGATACGCAGTATTTT.

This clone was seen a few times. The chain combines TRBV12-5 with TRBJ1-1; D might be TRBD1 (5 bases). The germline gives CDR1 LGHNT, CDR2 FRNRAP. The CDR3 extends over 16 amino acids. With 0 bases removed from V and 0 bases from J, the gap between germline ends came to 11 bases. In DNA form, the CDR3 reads TGTGCTAGTGGTTTGGTGGCAGGGAGGGTGAACACTGAAGCTTTCTTT. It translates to CASGLVAGRVNTEAFF.

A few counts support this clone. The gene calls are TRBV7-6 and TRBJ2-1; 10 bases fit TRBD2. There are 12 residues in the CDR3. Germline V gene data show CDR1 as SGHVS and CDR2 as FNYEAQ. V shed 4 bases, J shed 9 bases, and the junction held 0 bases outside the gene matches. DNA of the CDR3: TGTGCCAGCAGCTCTAGCGGGAGTGAGCAGTTCTTC. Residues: CASSSSGSEQFF.

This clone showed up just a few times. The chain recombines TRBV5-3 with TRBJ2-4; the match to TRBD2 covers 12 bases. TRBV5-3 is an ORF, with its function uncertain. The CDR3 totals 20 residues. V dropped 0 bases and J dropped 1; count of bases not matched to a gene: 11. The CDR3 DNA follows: TGTGCCAGAAGCTTGGTAATTAGGGCTAGCGGGAGGGCGGCCAAAAACATTCAGTACTTC. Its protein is CARSLVIRASGRAAKNIQYF.

Here the CDR3 DNA reads TGTGCCTGGAGTGTAGAGGGGCTGAACACTGAAGCTTTCTTT. Translation gives CAWSVEGLNTEAFF. The V and J genes are TRBV30 and TRBJ1-1; perhaps TRBD1 as D (5 bases). Germline CDR1 GTSNPN, CDR2 SVGIG (reference sequence). V was trimmed by 0 bases and J by 0 bases, leaving 8 bases between them. This CDR3 has 14 residues.

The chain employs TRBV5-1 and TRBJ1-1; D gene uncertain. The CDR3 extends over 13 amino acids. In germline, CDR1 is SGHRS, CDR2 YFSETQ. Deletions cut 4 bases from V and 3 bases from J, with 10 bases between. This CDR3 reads CASSPQQDTEAFF. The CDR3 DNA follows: TGCGCCAGCAGCCCCCAGCAGGACACTGAAGCTTTCTTT. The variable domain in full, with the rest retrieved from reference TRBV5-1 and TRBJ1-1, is KAGVTQTPRYLIKTRGQQVTLSCSPISGHRSVSWYQQTPGQGLQFLFEYFSETQRNKGNFPGRFSGRQFSNSRSEMNVSTLELGDSALYLCASSPQQDTEAFFGQGTRLTVV.

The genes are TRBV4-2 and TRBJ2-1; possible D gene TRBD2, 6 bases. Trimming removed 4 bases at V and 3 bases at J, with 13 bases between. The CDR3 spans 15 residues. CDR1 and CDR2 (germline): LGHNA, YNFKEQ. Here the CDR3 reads CASSPSRDFYNEQFF. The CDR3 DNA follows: TGTGCCAGCAGCCCAAGCCGGGACTTCTACAATGAGCAGTTCTTC.

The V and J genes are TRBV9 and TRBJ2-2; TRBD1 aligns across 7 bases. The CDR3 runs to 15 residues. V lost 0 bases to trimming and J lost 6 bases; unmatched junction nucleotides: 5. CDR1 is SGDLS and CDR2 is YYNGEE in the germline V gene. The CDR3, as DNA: TGTGCCAGCAGCGTAGGGGGGACAGACGCCGGGGAGCTGTTTTTT. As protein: CASSVGGTDAGELFF.

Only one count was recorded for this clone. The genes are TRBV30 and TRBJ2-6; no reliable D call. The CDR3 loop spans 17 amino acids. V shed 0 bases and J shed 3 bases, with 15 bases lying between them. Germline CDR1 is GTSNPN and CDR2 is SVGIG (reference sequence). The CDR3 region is CAWSVGSRTRGANVLTF. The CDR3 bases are TGTGCCTGGAGTGTAGGCAGCCGTACTCGTGGGGCCAACGTCCTGACTTTC.

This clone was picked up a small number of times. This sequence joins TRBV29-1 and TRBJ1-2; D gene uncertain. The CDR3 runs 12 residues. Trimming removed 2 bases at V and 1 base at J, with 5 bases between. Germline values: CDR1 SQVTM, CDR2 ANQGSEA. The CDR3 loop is CSVESDNYGYTF. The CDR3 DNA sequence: TGCAGCGTTGAATCCGATAACTATGGCTACACCTTC.

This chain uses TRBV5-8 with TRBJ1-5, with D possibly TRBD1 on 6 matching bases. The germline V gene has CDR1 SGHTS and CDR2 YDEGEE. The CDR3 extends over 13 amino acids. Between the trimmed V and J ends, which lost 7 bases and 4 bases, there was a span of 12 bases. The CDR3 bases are TGTGCCAGCCATTCGAGGGGGAATCAGCCCCAGCATTTT. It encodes CASHSRGNQPQHF.

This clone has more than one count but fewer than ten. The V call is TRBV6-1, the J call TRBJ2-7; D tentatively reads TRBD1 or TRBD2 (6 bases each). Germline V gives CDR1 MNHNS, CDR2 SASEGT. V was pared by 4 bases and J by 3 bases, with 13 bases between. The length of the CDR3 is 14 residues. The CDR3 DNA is TGTGCCAGCAGTGTCGAACAGGGAGGCTACGAGCAGTACTTC. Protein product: CASSVEQGGYEQYF.

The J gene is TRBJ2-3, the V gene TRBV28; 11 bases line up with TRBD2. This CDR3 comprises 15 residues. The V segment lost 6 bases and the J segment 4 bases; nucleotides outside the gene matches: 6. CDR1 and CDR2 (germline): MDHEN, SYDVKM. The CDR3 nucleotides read TGTGCCAGCAGGGGGACTAGCGGACCATCAGATACGCAGTATTTT. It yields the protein CASRGTSGPSDTQYF. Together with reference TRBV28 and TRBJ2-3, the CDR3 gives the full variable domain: DVKVTQSSRYLVKRTGEKVFLECVQDMDHENMFWYRQDPGLGLRLIYFSYDVKMKEKGDIPEGYSVSREKKERFSLILESASTNQTSMYLCASRGTSGPSDTQYFGPGTRLTVL.

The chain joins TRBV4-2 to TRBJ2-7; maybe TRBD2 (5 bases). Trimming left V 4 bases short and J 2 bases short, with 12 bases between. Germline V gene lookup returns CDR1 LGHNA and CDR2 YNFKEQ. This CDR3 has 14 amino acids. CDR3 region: CASSPARRTYEQYF. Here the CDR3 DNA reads TGTGCCAGCAGCCCCGCCCGGAGGACCTACGAGCAGTACTTC.

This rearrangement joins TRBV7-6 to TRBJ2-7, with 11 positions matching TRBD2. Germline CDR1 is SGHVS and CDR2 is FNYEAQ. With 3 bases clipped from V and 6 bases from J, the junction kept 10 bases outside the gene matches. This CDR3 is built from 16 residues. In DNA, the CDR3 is TGTGCCAGCAGCTTGGGACTAGCGGAAACGGGGGGCGAGCAGTACTTC. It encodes CASSLGLAETGGEQYF.

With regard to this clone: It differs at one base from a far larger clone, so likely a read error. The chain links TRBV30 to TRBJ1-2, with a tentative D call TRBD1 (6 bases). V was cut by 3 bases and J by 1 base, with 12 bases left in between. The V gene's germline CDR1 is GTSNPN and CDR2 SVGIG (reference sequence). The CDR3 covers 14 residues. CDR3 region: CAWRRDMSNYGYTF. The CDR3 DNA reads TGTGCCTGGAGACGGGACATGAGTAACTATGGCTACACCTTC.

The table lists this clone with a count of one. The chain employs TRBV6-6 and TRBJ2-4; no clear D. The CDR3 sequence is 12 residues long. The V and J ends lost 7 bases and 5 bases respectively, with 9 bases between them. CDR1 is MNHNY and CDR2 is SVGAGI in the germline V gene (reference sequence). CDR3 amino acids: CASTKRENIQYF. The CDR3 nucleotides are TGTGCCAGCACCAAAAGGGAAAACATTCAGTACTTC.

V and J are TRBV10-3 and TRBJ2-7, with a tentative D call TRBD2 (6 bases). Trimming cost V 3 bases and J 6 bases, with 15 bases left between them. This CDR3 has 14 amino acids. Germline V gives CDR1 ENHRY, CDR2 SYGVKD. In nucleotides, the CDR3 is TGTGCCATCAGTGATGGGATCGGGAGCACCGAGCAGTACTTC. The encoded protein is CAISDGIGSTEQYF.

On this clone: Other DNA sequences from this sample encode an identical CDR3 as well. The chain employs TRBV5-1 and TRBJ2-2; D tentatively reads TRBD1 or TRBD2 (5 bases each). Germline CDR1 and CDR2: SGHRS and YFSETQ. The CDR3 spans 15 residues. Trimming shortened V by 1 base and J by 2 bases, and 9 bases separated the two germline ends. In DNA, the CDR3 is TGCGCCAGCAGCTTGAACGGGGCTAACACCGGGGAGCTGTTTTTT. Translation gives CASSLNGANTGELFF.

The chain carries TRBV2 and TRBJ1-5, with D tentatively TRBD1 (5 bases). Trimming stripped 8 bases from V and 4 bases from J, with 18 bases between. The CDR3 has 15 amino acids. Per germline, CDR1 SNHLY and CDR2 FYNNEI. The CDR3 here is CASSRSVGQNQPQHF. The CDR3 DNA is TGTGCCAGCTCTCGAAGCGTGGGGCAGAATCAGCCCCAGCATTTT.

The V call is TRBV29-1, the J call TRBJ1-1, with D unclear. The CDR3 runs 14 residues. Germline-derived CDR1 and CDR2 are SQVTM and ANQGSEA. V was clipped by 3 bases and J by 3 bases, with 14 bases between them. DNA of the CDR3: TGCAGCGTTGAGGGGTCGGGAGGGTACACTGAAGCTTTCTTT. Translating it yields CSVEGSGGYTEAFF.

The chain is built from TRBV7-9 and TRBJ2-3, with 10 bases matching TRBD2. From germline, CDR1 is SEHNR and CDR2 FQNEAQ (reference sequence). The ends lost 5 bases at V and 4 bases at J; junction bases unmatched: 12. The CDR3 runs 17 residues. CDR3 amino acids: CASSLRPGLASADTQYF. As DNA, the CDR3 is TGTGCCAGCAGCCTAAGACCGGGACTAGCGTCGGCAGATACGCAGTATTTT.